A single sample gave rise to the 27 T cell receptor beta chains below, sequenced in a study of control samples from healthy donors and cancer patients. Produced via immunoSEQ multiplex PCR; TCRdb's table is partial and in-frame only. The data show fewer than 95,000 clones, roughly 86% seen once. Sequences were obtained from blood. The receptors were gathered from a woman between 45 and 60 years old in good health.

The chain recombines TRBV10-2 with TRBJ2-1; no firm D call. V was cut by 7 bases and J by 9 bases, with 10 bases left in between. Germline CDR1 WSHSY, CDR2 SAAADI. The CDR3 has 11 residues. DNA for the CDR3: TGCGCCAGCATGACGTATGGTGAGCAGTTCTTC. It specifies CASMTYGEQFF.

The genes are TRBV7-9 and TRBJ2-7; 9 positions agree with TRBD1. Germline trimming cut 4 bases from V and 12 bases from J; bases unmatched to any gene: 7. The germline V gene has CDR1 SEHNR and CDR2 FQNEAQ (reference sequence). This CDR3 is built from 12 residues. CDR3 nucleotides: TGTGCCAGCAGCTCGGGACAGGGCCTACGGTACTTC. Residues: CASSSGQGLRYF.

V is TRBV3-1 (or the pseudogene TRBV3-2) and J is TRBJ2-1; D gene ambiguous. CDR1 is LGHDT, CDR2 YNNKEL, per germline (reference sequence). V shed 1 base and J shed 5 bases, with 3 bases lying between them. CDR3 length: 12 amino acids. CDR3 residues: CASSQANNEQFF. In nucleotides, the CDR3 is TGTGCCAGCAGCCAAGCTAACAATGAGCAGTTCTTC.

Remarks on this clone: The sample contains more than one DNA sequence encoding this CDR3. The chain combines TRBV2 with TRBJ1-5, with D perhaps matching TRBD1 (6 bases). The CDR3 spans 15 residues. Germline V gene sequence: CDR1 SNHLY, CDR2 FYNNEI. V lost 0 bases to trimming and J lost 6 bases, with 12 bases between them. Here the CDR3 reads CASSEARGAGQPQHF. CDR3 DNA sequence: TGTGCCAGCAGTGAAGCCAGGGGCGCGGGTCAGCCCCAGCATTTT.

The chain recombines TRBV4-1 with TRBJ1-1, with D possibly TRBD1 on 5 matching bases. Trimming stripped 1 base from V and 1 base from J, with 13 bases between. There are 16 residues in the CDR3. Germline V gives CDR1 MGHRA, CDR2 YSYEKL. The CDR3 region is CASSQGPGRRNTEAFF. DNA of the CDR3: TGCGCCAGCAGCCAAGGTCCGGGACGAAGGAACACTGAAGCTTTCTTT.

This clone has more than one count but fewer than ten. V is TRBV6-6 and J is TRBJ2-7, with 7 bases lining up with TRBD1. Germline V lookup: CDR1 MNHNY, CDR2 SVGAGI (reference sequence). With 6 bases clipped from V and 0 bases from J, the junction kept 2 bases outside the gene matches. There are 13 residues in the CDR3. As DNA, the CDR3 is TGTGCCAGCAGAGGGACAGACTCCTACGAGCAGTACTTC. This sequence encodes CASRGTDSYEQYF.

The chain joins TRBV11-3 to TRBJ2-1; TRBD1 matches at 7 bases. This CDR3 is built from 17 residues. V was clipped by 4 bases and J by 0 bases; unmatched bases: 9. Germline V gene sequence: CDR1 SGHNT, CDR2 YENEEA. Written as DNA, the CDR3 is TGTGCCAGCAGCTCGCAGAGGACAGGAAGCTCCTACAATGAGCAGTTCTTC. It is translated as CASSSQRTGSSYNEQFF.

The CDR3 DNA reads as TGTGCCAGCAGCTTAGGGGGACAGGGGGCCAGGGTGAACACTGAAGCTTTCTTT. This encodes CASSLGGQGARVNTEAFF. This chain links TRBV7-2 with TRBJ1-1; 12 bases align to TRBD1. Trimming at V came to 1 base and at J to 0 bases, leaving 6 bases not matched to a gene. CDR1 is SGHTA, CDR2 FQGNSA, per germline. The CDR3 is made up of 18 amino acids.

The chain couples TRBV6-2 or TRBV6-3 to TRBJ1-1, with D hard to call. V was pared by 6 bases and J by 11 bases, with 16 bases between. This CDR3 region has 12 residues. Germline V CDR1 and CDR2: MNHEY, SVGEGT. This CDR3 reads CASSTWSGEAFF. CDR3 bases: TGTGCCAGCAGCACCTGGAGCGGAGAGGCTTTCTTT.

The chain is built from TRBV28 and TRBJ2-7, with 8 bases that match TRBD1. The germline CDR1 and CDR2 sequences are MDHEN and SYDVKM. Trimming at V came to 5 bases and at J to 4 bases, leaving 7 bases not matched to a gene. This CDR3 is built from 14 residues. The CDR3 DNA reads TGTGCCAGCAGTCCAGCATACAGGGGGTACGAGCAGTACTTC. This gives the protein CASSPAYRGYEQYF.

The chain uses TRBV28 and TRBJ2-7; D is undetermined. V dropped 2 bases and J dropped 6 bases, with 8 bases sitting between them. Germline V gene lookup returns CDR1 MDHEN and CDR2 SYDVKM. This CDR3 comprises 12 residues. The CDR3 spells CASSLEVGEQYF. The CDR3 bases are TGTGCCAGCAGTTTAGAAGTCGGCGAGCAGTACTTC.

The chain employs TRBV9 and TRBJ1-6; a weak D match, TRBD1 (5 bases). The CDR3 has 15 amino acids. Trimming pared 3 bases from V and 1 base from J, leaving 8 bases between. Germline loops: CDR1 SGDLS, CDR2 YYNGEE. The CDR3 sequence is CASSGGVSYNSPLHF. The CDR3 bases are TGTGCCAGCAGCGGGGGGGTTTCCTATAATTCACCCCTCCACTTT.

This chain uses TRBV7-9 with TRBJ1-2; 8 nucleotides match TRBD1. Per the germline V gene, CDR1 is SEHNR and CDR2 is FQNEAQ (reference sequence). This CDR3 has 13 amino acids. The V and J ends lost 4 bases and 4 bases, in that order; junction bases with no gene match: 2. The CDR3 sequence is CASSSGGLYGYTF. CDR3 bases: TGTGCCAGCAGCTCAGGGGGCCTCTATGGCTACACCTTC.

The chain employs TRBV7-2 and TRBJ1-2, with a possible D match to TRBD1 (5 bases). The CDR3 totals 13 residues. Germline CDR1 and CDR2: SGHTA and FQGNSA. Trimming pared 5 bases from V and 6 bases from J, leaving 13 bases between. CDR3 DNA: TGTGCCAGCAGCCGGGGGTTTATGGATGGCTACACCTTC. Protein: CASSRGFMDGYTF.

V gene TRBV28 combines with J gene TRBJ2-5, with unresolved D. The length of the CDR3 is 15 residues. The ends were cut back, 5 bases at V and 4 bases at J, with 17 bases in the middle. Germline V gene sequence: CDR1 MDHEN, CDR2 SYDVKM. The CDR3 is CASSRWGDARETQYF. CDR3 DNA: TGTGCCAGCAGTCGTTGGGGTGATGCCAGAGAGACCCAGTACTTC.

The rearrangement links TRBV7-2 to TRBJ1-2; D remains ambiguous. The length of the CDR3 is 13 residues. Looked up from germline, CDR1 is SGHTA and CDR2 is FQGNSA. With 2 bases removed from V and 5 bases from J, the gap between germline ends came to 9 bases. The CDR3 DNA sequence: TGTGCCAGCAGCTTACAGGTGGAATATGGCTACACCTTC. Translating it yields CASSLQVEYGYTF.

As concerns this clone: The same CDR3 is also encoded by other DNA sequences in this sample. The chain employs TRBV7-2 and TRBJ1-4; 7 nucleotides match TRBD1. Trimming at V came to 3 bases and at J to 7 bases, leaving 8 bases not matched to a gene. The CDR3 is 15 residues long. CDR1 is SGHTA and CDR2 is FQGNSA in the germline V gene. CDR3: CASSLRQGGFEKLFF. In DNA form, the CDR3 reads TGTGCCAGCAGCTTGCGACAGGGCGGTTTTGAAAAACTGTTTTTT. The full variable domain, with the rest looked up from reference TRBV7-2 and TRBJ1-4, is GAGVSQSPSNKVTEKGKDVELRCDPISGHTALYWYRQSLGQGLEFLIYFQGNSAPDKSGLPSDRFSAERTGGSVSTLTIQRTQQEDSAVYLCASSLRQGGFEKLFFGSGTQLSVL.

This sequence joins TRBV6-1 and TRBJ1-5; D ambiguous. This CDR3 comprises 14 residues. Per germline, CDR1 MNHNS and CDR2 SASEGT. The V end was cut by 0 bases, the J end by 3 bases, with 6 bases between. CDR3 DNA sequence: TGTGCCAGCAGTGAAGCCACAGTCAATCAGCCCCAGCATTTT. This translates into CASSEATVNQPQHF.

The chain links TRBV7-2 to TRBJ2-7, with TRBD1 matching over 9 bases. CDR1 SGHTA and CDR2 FQGNSA come from the germline V gene. The CDR3 contains 13 residues. Unmatched junction bases numbered 4, after V lost 6 bases and J lost 4 bases. The CDR3 reads CASSDRGDYEQYF. CDR3 bases: TGTGCCAGCAGTGACAGGGGGGATTACGAGCAGTACTTC. The entire variable domain, with the rest obtained from reference TRBV7-2 and TRBJ2-7, is as follows: GAGVSQSPSNKVTEKGKDVELRCDPISGHTALYWYRQSLGQGLEFLIYFQGNSAPDKSGLPSDRFSAERTGGSVSTLTIQRTQQEDSAVYLCASSDRGDYEQYFGPGTRLTVT.

This clone was seen just once. This rearrangement joins TRBV5-1 to TRBJ1-2; perhaps TRBD1 as D (6 bases). V was cut by 4 bases and J by 3 bases, with 13 bases left in between. Germline assignment: CDR1 SGHRS and CDR2 YFSETQ. This CDR3 spans 14 amino acids. The CDR3 DNA sequence: TGCGCCAGCAGCACGGGACAATCTCACTATGGCTACACCTTC. It yields the protein CASSTGQSHYGYTF.

The chain uses TRBV10-2 and TRBJ2-1; 9 bases fit TRBD2. This CDR3 region has 15 residues. V dropped 6 bases and J dropped 4; count of bases not matched to a gene: 7. Germline loops: CDR1 WSHSY, CDR2 SAAADI. CDR3 DNA: TGCGCCAGCAGGGTGGCGGGGGGGCCGTACAATGAGCAGTTCTTC. As protein: CASRVAGGPYNEQFF.

This clone was counted a single time. The chain uses TRBV28 and TRBJ2-7; D might be TRBD1 or TRBD2, each matching 5 bases. The CDR3 spans 16 residues. V was clipped by 3 bases and J by 0 bases, with 15 bases between them. Looked up from germline, CDR1 is MDHEN and CDR2 is SYDVKM. CDR3 in DNA: TGTGCCAGCAGTTTCCCCGAGGGACGACACTCCTACGAGCAGTACTTC. It yields the protein CASSFPEGRHSYEQYF.

The chain carries TRBV6-2 or TRBV6-3 and TRBJ1-2; D uncertain. V was cut by 6 bases and J by 3 bases, with 5 bases left in between. Germline lookup yields CDR1 MNHEY and CDR2 SVGEGT. The CDR3 totals 11 residues. This chain's CDR3 is CASSHDYGYTF. CDR3 DNA sequence: TGTGCCAGCAGCCACGACTATGGCTACACCTTC.

The chain links TRBV2 to TRBJ1-5; D is perhaps TRBD1 (5 bases). V lost 8 bases, J lost 0 bases, and 17 bases lay in between. The CDR3 extends over 16 amino acids. Germline CDR1 reads SNHLY; CDR2 reads FYNNEI. CDR3 region: CASGGRGISSNQPQHF. As DNA, the CDR3 is TGTGCCAGCGGAGGGCGGGGGATAAGTAGCAATCAGCCCCAGCATTTT.

This chain connects TRBV19 to TRBJ2-2, with D hard to call. CDR1 and CDR2 (germline): LNHDA, SQIVND (reference sequence). V was pared by 2 bases and J by 6 bases, with 4 bases between. The CDR3 is made up of 12 amino acids. CDR3 in DNA: TGTGCCAGTAGTATACCACCCGGGGAGCTGTTTTTT. This codes for CASSIPPGELFF.

The chain carries TRBV7-3 and TRBJ2-7, with 9 bases fitting TRBD1. V gave up 1 base and J gave up 7 bases; unmatched junction bases: 14. Germline lookup yields CDR1 SGHTA and CDR2 FQGTGA. There are 17 residues in the CDR3. The CDR3 DNA sequence: TGTGCCAGCAGCTTAAACCCCCCCGGGACAGGGACGGGGGAGCAGTACTTC. Its translation: CASSLNPPGTGTGEQYF.

The chain carries TRBV28 and TRBJ1-2; possibly TRBD1 for D (6 bases). CDR3 length: 14 residues. Trimming took 5 bases from V and 4 from J, leaving 14 bases between them. Germline V lookup: CDR1 MDHEN, CDR2 SYDVKM. The CDR3 protein is CASSPQGPSYGYTF. The DNA of the CDR3 is TGTGCCAGCAGTCCCCAGGGGCCATCCTATGGCTACACCTTC.